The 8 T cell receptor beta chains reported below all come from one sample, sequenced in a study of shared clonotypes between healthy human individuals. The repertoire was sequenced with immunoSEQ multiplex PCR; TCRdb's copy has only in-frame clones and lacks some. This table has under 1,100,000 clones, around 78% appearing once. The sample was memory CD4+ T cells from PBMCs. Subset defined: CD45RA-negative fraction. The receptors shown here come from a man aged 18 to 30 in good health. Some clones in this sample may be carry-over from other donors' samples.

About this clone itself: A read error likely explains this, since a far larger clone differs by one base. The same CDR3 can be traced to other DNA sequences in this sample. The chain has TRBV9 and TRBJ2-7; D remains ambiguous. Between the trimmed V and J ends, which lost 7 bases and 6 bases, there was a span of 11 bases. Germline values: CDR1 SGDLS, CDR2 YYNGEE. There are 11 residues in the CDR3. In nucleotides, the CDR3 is TGTGCCAGCCTGCGTCTGTCCGAGCAGTACTTC. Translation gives CASLRLSEQYF. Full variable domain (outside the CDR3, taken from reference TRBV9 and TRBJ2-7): DSGVTQTPKHLITATGQRVTLRCSPRSGDLSVYWYQQSLDQGLQFLIQYYNGEERAKGNILERFSAQQFPDLHSELNLSSLELGDSALYFCASLRLSEQYFGPGTRLTVT.

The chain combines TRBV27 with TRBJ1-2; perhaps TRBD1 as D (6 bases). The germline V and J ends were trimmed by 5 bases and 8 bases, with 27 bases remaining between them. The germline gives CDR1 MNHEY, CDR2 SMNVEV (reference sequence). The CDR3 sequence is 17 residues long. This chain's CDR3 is CASSPRTALYTMVGYTF. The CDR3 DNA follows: TGTGCCAGCAGTCCTAGGACAGCCTTGTACACTATGGTCGGCTACACCTTC.

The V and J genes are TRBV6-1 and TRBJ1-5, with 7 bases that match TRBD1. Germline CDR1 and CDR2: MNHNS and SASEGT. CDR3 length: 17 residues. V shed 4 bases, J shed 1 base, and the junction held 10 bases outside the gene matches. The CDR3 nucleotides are TGTGCCAGCAGTGTTGGACTGGGACAGCGAAGCAATCAGCCCCAGCATTTT. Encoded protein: CASSVGLGQRSNQPQHF.

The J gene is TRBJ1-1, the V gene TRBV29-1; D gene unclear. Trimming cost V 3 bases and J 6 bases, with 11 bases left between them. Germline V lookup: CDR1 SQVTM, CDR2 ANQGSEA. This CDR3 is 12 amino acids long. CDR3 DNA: TGCAGCGTTGACGCGGGTGGCGCTGAAGCTTTCTTT. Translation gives CSVDAGGAEAFF.

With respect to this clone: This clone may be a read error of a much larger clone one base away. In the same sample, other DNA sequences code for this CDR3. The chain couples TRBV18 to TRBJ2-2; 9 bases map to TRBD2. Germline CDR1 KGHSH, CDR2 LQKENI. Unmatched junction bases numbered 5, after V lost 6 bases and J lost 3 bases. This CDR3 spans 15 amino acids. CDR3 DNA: TGTGCCAGCTCGCCTCTAGCGGGGTACACCGGGGAGCTGTTTTTT. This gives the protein CASSPLAGYTGELFF.

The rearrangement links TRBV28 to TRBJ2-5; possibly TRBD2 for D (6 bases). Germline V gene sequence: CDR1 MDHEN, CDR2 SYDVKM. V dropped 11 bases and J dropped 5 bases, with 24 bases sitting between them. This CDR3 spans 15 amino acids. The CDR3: CAGANRAGRVETQYF. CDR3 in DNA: TGTGCCGGTGCTAACCGGGCGGGACGGGTGGAGACCCAGTACTTC. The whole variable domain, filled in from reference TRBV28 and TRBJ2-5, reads DVKVTQSSRYLVKRTGEKVFLECVQDMDHENMFWYRQDPGLGLRLIYFSYDVKMKEKGDIPEGYSVSREKKERFSLILESASTNQTSMYLCAGANRAGRVETQYFGPGTRLLVL.

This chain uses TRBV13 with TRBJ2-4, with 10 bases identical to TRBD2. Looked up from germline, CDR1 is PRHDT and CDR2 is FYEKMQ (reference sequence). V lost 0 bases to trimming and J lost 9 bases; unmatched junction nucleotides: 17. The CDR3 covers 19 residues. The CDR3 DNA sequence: TGTGCCAGCAGCTTAGGTTGGGCTGGGCTAGCGGGGGCAGAGAGCATTCAGTACTTC. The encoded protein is CASSLGWAGLAGAESIQYF.

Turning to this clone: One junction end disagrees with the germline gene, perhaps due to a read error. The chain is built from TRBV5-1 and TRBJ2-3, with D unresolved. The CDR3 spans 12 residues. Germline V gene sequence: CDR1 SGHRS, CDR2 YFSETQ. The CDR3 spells CASSSGTDAQYF. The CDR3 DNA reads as TGCGCCAGCAGCTCCGGCACAGATGCGCAGTATTTT.